In this sample, the clone carrying this T cell receptor (beta chain) turned up a few times. Antigen specificity is unknown. In chemo-refractory metastatic non-small-cell lung cancer, patients got ipilimumab CTLA-4 blockade together with focal radiation. TCRdb keeps only in-frame clones here, not all; method: immunoSEQ multiplex PCR. The sample carries tens of thousands of clones, 55% to 80% recorded once. The data were obtained in a study of radiotherapy plus CTLA-4 blockade in lung cancer. Turning to the study itself: Objective responses were documented in about 20% of patients, with disease control in around 30%.

Study-level points and caveats: Reported findings show early blood T cell clone dynamics, with interferon-beta, best predicted response. Blood TCR clones of tumor origin expanded after radiotherapy plus ipilimumab.

The CDR3 sequence is 16 residues long. Germline loops: CDR1 SEHNR, CDR2 FQNEAQ (reference sequence). The V and J ends lost 6 bases and 0 bases respectively, with 15 bases between them. The source material was peripheral blood, sampled from a patient treated with radiotherapy plus ipilimumab. The sequence was collected from a human donor with non-small cell lung cancer who had a complete response to radiotherapy plus ipilimumab. V usage is TRBV7-9 and J usage is TRBJ1-5; D is possibly TRBD1 (5 bases). CDR3 coding DNA: TGTGCCAGCAGTTCCATCGACAGCTATAGCAATCAGCCCCAGCATTTT. This codes for CASSSIDSYSNQPQHF.